The sequence of this TCR beta chain was determined in a study of naive and memory T cell subsets. From the second PCR step, alpha and beta chains were amplified apart. Cells stained for CD3, CD4, CD8, CD45RA, CD27 and viability were sorted into four CD45RA/CD27 subsets. Study-level points and caveats: Gini index rose across naive, CM, EM and EMRA in CD4 and CD8. A few larger clonotypes appeared in naive repertoires, especially CD8, possibly memory cells re-expressing CD45RA.

Germline lookup yields CDR1 SGHKS and CDR2 YYEKEE (reference sequence). The CDR3 length is 15 residues. The J segment lost 2 bases and the V segment lost 4 bases, leaving 8 bases of the junction unmatched. Only a few counts were recorded for this clonotype. Antigen: not known. An equimolar mix of two oligonucleotides served as the beta constant-region primer for TRBC1 and TRBC2. Four rounds of PCR amplified the ligated cDNA using nested alpha and beta constant-region primers plus SP2. An oligonucleotide with the SP2 primer and a 12-nucleotide UMI was ligated to the cDNA 3' end. TCRdb ran MiXCR on the UMI-ligation and nested PCR reads and lists one entry per CDR3 protein. The top ten clones hold less than 0.13% of a sample with around 160,000 distinct CDR3 sequences, 22% of them seen once.

V gene TRBV5-5 combines with J gene TRBJ1-1; TRBD1 agrees at 7 bases. The receptor was derived from a human donor in good health. The sequenced sample was naive CD4+ T cells from blood. CDR3 bases: TGTGCCAGCAGCCCACCCGGGACAGAAAACACTGAAGCTTTCTTT. This sequence encodes CASSPPGTENTEAFF.